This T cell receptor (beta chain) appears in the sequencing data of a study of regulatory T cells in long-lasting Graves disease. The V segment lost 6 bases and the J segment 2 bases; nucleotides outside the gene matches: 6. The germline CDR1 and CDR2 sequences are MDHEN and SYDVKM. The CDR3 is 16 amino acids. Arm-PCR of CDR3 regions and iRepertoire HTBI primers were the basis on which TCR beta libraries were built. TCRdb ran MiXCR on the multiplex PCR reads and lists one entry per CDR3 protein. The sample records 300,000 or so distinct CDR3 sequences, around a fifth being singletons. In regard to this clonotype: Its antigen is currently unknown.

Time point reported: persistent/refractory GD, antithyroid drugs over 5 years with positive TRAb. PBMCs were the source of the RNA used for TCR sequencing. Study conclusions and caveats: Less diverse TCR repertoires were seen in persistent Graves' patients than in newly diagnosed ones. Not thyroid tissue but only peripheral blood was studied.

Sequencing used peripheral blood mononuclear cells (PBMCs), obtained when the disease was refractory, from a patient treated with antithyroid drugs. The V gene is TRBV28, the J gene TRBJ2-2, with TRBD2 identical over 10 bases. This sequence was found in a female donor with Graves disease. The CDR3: CASRVSSGRNTGELFF. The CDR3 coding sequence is TGTGCCAGCAGAGTCTCTAGCGGGAGAAACACCGGGGAGCTGTTTTTT.